A selection of T cell receptor beta chains follows, all from one sample in a study of blood T cell repertoires in COVID-19. The method was immunoSEQ multiplex PCR; TCRdb's version includes in-frame clones alone and lacks a portion of them. The top ten clones hold 2% to 2.5% of a sample with 40,000 to 60,000 clones, around 87% of them seen once. The sequenced material came from peripheral blood. The receptors were gathered from a woman older than 75 with COVID-19, enrolled during active disease. Both conserved end residues are part of each CDR3. The D gene is left open where the match is weak. Only part of the rows carry a size: once, few, many, or a class if the clone is expanded.

TRBD1	TRBJ2-7	NA	TRBV6-6	TGTGCCAGCAGCCGGGACAGGGGCCTGCCGGGGGACGAGCAGTACTTC	CASSRDRGLPGDEQYF
NA	TRBJ1-4	NA	TRBV19	TGTGCCAGTAGTATCTTGACGTGGCGGGAAAAACTGTTTTTT	CASSILTWREKLFF
TRBD1	TRBJ2-7	NA	TRBV7-9	TGTGCCAGCAGCTTGGGACAGGTCCACGAGCAGTACTTC	CASSLGQVHEQYF
NA	TRBJ2-7	NA	TRBV7-9	TGTGCCAGCAGCTTTTACAGGAGCTCCTACGAGCAGTACTTC	CASSFYRSSYEQYF
TRBD1	TRBJ2-2	NA	TRBV23-1	TGCGCCAGCAGTCAAATGGGACAGGGGTCGAACACCGGGGAGCTGTTTTTT	CASSQMGQGSNTGELFF
NA	TRBJ2-3	once	TRBV5-1	TGCGCCAGCCGTCCTCAAGAGGTCGGAGATACGCAGTATTTT	CASRPQEVGDTQYF
TRBD2	TRBJ2-5	NA	TRBV11-3	TGTGCCAGCAGCTTAGGCCTGGGACTAGCGGGGGGGCGGGAGACCCAGTACTTC	CASSLGLGLAGGRETQYF
NA	TRBJ2-1	NA	TRBV14	TGTGCCAGCAGTCGCGGACAAAGGAAGGGTTCCAATGAGCAGTTCTTC	CASSRGQRKGSNEQFF
TRBD1	TRBJ1-1	NA	TRBV6-5	TGTGCCAGCAGTTACTCGAGAACAGGGGGCAAAGCTTTCTTT	CASSYSRTGGKAFF
TRBD1	TRBJ2-5	NA	TRBV19	TGTGCCAGCCGGGACAGGCCCGAAGAGACCCAGTACTTC	CASRDRPEETQYF
TRBD2	TRBJ2-3	NA	TRBV20-1	TGCAGTGCTGGTGGACTAGCGGGAGGGCTAACAGATACGCAGTATTTT	CSAGGLAGGLTDTQYF
NA	TRBJ2-7	NA	TRBV6-5	TGTGCCAGCTCCTTGGATGGCAGGCCTTCCTACGAGCAGTACTTC	CASSLDGRPSYEQYF
TRBD1	TRBJ1-1	NA	TRBV27	TGTGCCAGCAGGGGGACAGCGAACACTGAAGCTTTCTTT	CASRGTANTEAFF
NA	TRBJ1-3	NA	TRBV14	TGTGCCAGCAGCCAAGACAGGGTCTATGGAAACACCATATATTTT	CASSQDRVYGNTIYF
NA	TRBJ2-1	NA	TRBV24-1	TGTGCCACCAGTGATTTGCGGTTTGGCGGGGACAATGAGCAGTTCTTC	CATSDLRFGGDNEQFF
TRBD1	TRBJ1-1	NA	TRBV28	TGTGCCAGCAGCCCCAGGGGGCTCGTAATGGGCACTGAAGCTTTCTTT	CASSPRGLVMGTEAFF
NA	TRBJ1-5	few	TRBV7-8	TGTGCCAGCAGCCCCCGTCGAGGGCGCAATCAGCCCCAGCATTTT	CASSPRRGRNQPQHF
NA	TRBJ1-4	NA	TRBV4-1	TGCGCCAGCAGCCAAGCTTCACTGCTAAATGAAAAACTGTTTTTT	CASSQASLLNEKLFF
TRBD1	TRBJ2-3	NA	TRBV7-8	TGTGCCAGCAGCTTAGCGGAATTGACAGGGGTTAGCACAGATACGCAGTATTTT	CASSLAELTGVSTDTQYF
NA	TRBJ1-1	NA	TRBV5-1	TGCGCCAGCAGCTTGGTGCTAGGGGCGACCATGAACACTGAAGCTTTCTTT	CASSLVLGATMNTEAFF
TRBD2	TRBJ2-7	NA	TRBV5-1	TGCGCCAGCAGCTTGGCCCTCAGCGGGAGAAGTCCCTACGAGCAGTACTTC	CASSLALSGRSPYEQYF
NA	TRBJ1-5	NA	TRBV28	TGTGCCAGCATCCCTTCGGGAGAGGTTACACAGCCCCAGCATTTT	CASIPSGEVTQPQHF
TRBD2	TRBJ2-1	NA	TRBV7-9	TGTGCCAGCAGCCAGCGAACGGGACTAGCGGGGCACAATGAGCAGTTCTTC	CASSQRTGLAGHNEQFF
TRBD1	TRBJ2-1	NA	TRBV10-1	TGCGCCAGCAGTGATGGGACAGGGTTTTACAATGAGCAGTTCTTC	CASSDGTGFYNEQFF
NA	TRBJ2-1	NA	TRBV7-2	TGTGCCAGCAGCTTACACGGGAATCGCAATGAGCAGTTCTTC	CASSLHGNRNEQFF
TRBD1	TRBJ1-2	few	TRBV24-1	TGTGCCACCAGTGACCCGGGGACAGTCTATGGCTACACCTTC	CATSDPGTVYGYTF
TRBD1	TRBJ1-5	once	TRBV7-2	TGTGCCAGCAGCTTAGTCGGGACAGGCTCTCAGCCCCAGCATTTT	CASSLVGTGSQPQHF
NA	TRBJ1-2	NA	TRBV5-4	TGTGCCAGCAGCTTGGACCCGGGGAACACCTATGGCTACACCTTC	CASSLDPGNTYGYTF
NA	TRBJ1-2	once	TRBV6-6	TGTGCCAGCAGTGTGATCCAGGGGACTGGCTACACCTTC	CASSVIQGTGYTF
TRBD1	TRBJ1-3	NA	TRBV6-1	TGTGCCAGCAGTGGCTCAGGTGGACAGGCTATCTCTGGAAACACCATATATTTT	CASSGSGGQAISGNTIYF
TRBD2	TRBJ2-7	NA	TRBV18	TGTGCCAGCTCACCGACCCTAGCGGGGGGGACCTACGAGCAGTACTTC	CASSPTLAGGTYEQYF
NA	TRBJ1-6	NA	TRBV5-8	TGTGCCAGCAGCCACAGGGCTTATAATTCACCCCTCCACTTT	CASSHRAYNSPLHF